What follows is one T cell receptor (beta chain) and its context. The antigen is unknown. Method: immunoSEQ multiplex PCR; TCRdb's copy keeps in-frame clones and lacks some. This sample has around 2,000 clones; around 90% occur once, and the top ten carry under 5.5%. Repertoires were sampled repeatedly during chemoradiotherapy. The sample comes from a study of chemoradiotherapy in HPV16-positive cancers. Looking at the study overall: A couple of HPV16-positive patients' cells yielded candidate HPV-specific clones and common motifs.

Study-level points and caveats: Better recurrence-free survival went with HPV-responsive T-cell expansion in HPV16-positive patients. The functional HPV-specific definition rests on just a couple of HPV16-positive patients.

Unmatched junction bases numbered 22, after V lost 0 bases and J lost 2 bases. The germline V gene encodes CDR1 LGHNA and CDR2 YNFKEQ. This CDR3 spans 22 amino acids. The clonotype comes from a human donor with HPV-associated anogenital cancer. The chain is built from TRBV4-2 and TRBJ2-7; TRBD2 matches 10 bases. Sequenced material: tumor tissue, taken from a patient who underwent chemoradiotherapy. The CDR3 spells CASSQDYQRPSGGYLLTYEQYF. As DNA, the CDR3 is TGTGCCAGCAGCCAAGATTACCAGCGGCCTAGCGGGGGTTATTTGCTTACCTACGAGCAGTACTTC.